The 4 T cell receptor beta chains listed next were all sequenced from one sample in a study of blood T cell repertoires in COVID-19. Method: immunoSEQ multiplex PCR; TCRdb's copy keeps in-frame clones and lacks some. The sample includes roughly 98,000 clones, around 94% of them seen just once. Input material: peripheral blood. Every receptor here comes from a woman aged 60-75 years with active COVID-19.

CDR3 region: CASSAILQGSGETQYF. The CDR3 coding sequence is TGTGCCAGCAGCGCCATTCTCCAGGGTAGCGGAGAGACCCAGTACTTC. This chain links TRBV3-1 (or the pseudogene TRBV3-2) with TRBJ2-5; TRBD2 might be the D (6 bases). V lost 5 bases and J 4 bases, leaving 20 bases between the germline ends. Germline lookup yields CDR1 LGHDT and CDR2 YNNKEL (reference sequence). The length of the CDR3 is 16 residues.

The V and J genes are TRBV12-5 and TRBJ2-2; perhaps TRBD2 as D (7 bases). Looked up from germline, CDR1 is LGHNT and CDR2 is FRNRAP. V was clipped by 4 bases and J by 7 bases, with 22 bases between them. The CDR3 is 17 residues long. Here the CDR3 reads CASGSWYGGARGGELFF. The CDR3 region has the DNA TGTGCTAGTGGTTCCTGGTATGGGGGGGCGAGAGGCGGGGAGCTGTTTTTT.

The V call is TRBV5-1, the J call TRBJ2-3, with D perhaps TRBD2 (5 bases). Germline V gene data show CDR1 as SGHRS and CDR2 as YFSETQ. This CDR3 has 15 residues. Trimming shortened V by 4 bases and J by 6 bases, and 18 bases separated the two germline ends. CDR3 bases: TGCGCCAGCAGCGTTGAAGGACTTACTGTCGATACGCAGTATTTT. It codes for CASSVEGLTVDTQYF. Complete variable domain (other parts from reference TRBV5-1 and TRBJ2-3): KAGVTQTPRYLIKTRGQQVTLSCSPISGHRSVSWYQQTPGQGLQFLFEYFSETQRNKGNFPGRFSGRQFSNSRSEMNVSTLELGDSALYLCASSVEGLTVDTQYFGPGTRLTVL.

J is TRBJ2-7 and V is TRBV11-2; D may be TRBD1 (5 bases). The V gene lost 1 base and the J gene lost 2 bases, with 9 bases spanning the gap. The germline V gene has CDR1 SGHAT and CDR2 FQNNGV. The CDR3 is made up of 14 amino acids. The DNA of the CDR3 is TGTGCCAGCAGCTTAGGTGGGGCCCCCTACGAGCAGTACTTC. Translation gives CASSLGGAPYEQYF.